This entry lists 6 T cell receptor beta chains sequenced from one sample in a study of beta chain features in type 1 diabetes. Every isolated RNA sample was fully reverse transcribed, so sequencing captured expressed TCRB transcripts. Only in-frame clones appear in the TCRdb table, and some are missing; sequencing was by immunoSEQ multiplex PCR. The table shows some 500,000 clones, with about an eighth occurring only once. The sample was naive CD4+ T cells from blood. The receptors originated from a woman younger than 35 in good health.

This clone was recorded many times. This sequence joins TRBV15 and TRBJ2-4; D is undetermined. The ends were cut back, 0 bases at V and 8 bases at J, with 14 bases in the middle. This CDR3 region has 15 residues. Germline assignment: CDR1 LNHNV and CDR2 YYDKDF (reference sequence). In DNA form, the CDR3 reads TGTGCCACCAGCAGAGAGGATCATCCTGGAGACATTCAGTACTTC. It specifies CATSREDHPGDIQYF.

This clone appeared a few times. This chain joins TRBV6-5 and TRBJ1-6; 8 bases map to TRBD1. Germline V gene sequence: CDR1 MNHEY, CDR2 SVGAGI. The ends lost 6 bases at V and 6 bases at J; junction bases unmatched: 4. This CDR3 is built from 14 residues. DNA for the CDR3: TGTGCCAGCAGACGGACAGGGCCTAATTCACCCCTCCACTTT. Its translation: CASRRTGPNSPLHF.

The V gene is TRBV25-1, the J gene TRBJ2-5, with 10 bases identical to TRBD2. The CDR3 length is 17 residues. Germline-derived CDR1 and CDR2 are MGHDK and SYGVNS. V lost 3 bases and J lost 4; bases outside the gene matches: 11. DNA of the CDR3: TGTGCCAGCAGTGACCCGAGGGTAGCGGGAGGCTCAGAGACCCAGTACTTC. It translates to CASSDPRVAGGSETQYF. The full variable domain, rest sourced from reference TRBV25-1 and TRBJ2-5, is EADIYQTPRYLVIGTGKKITLECSQTMGHDKMYWYQQDPGMELHLIHYSYGVNSTEKGDLSSESTVSRIRTEHFPLTLESARPSHTSQYLCASSDPRVAGGSETQYFGPGTRLLVL.

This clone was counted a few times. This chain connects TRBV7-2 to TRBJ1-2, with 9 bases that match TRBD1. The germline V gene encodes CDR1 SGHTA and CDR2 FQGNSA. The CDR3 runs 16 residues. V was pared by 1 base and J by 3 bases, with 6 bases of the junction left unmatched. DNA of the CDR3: TGTGCCAGCAGCTTAGGCTCAGGACAGGGGTACTATGGCTACACCTTC. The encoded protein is CASSLGSGQGYYGYTF.

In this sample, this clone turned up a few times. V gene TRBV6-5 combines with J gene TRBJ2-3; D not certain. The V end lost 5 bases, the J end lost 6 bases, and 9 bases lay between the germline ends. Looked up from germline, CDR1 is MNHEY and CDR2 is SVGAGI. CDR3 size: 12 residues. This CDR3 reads CASSQFDDTQYF. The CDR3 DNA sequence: TGTGCCAGCAGTCAATTCGATGATACGCAGTATTTT.

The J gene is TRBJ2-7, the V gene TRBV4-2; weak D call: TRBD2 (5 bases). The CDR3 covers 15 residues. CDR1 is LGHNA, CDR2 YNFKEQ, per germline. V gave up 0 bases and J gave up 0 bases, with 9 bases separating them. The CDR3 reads CASSQEGGSSYEQYF. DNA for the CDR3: TGTGCCAGCAGCCAAGAAGGAGGCAGCTCCTACGAGCAGTACTTC.